This T cell receptor beta chain was retrieved from a study of identical twins. Study findings and constraints: Out-of-frame TCR alpha sharing observed in monozygotic twins exceeded model estimates. Reduced insertions were recorded for abundant cord blood beta clonotypes, with no such pattern in memory repertoires.

V shed 4 bases and J 1 base; nucleotides not matched to a gene: 8. Germline CDR1 is MNHNS and CDR2 is SASEGT. CDR3 size: 17 residues. A single record per CDR3 protein comes from TCRdb applying MiXCR to the 5' RACE reads. The repertoire consists of roughly 250,000 distinct CDR3 sequences, with approximately 6.8% occurring once and the leading ten covering under 6.5%. This clonotype was found a few times. Its matching antigen is unknown. The same sample was also studied in work on yellow fever vaccine responses in identical twins. That work contributes: After vaccination, twins' T cell response reportedly seemed partly convergent, partly personalized.

This chain uses TRBV6-1 with TRBJ1-2; TRBD1 agrees at 11 bases. Sequencing used CD8+ T cells sorted from blood. The receptor's source is a woman younger than 30 in good health. The CDR3: CASSALGTGGSNYGYTF. CDR3 bases: TGTGCCAGCAGTGCCCTCGGGACAGGGGGGAGTAACTATGGCTACACCTTC.